The rows below give T cell receptor beta chains drawn from one sample of a study of OX40 agonist ivuxolimab in advanced cancers. Profiling relied on immunoSEQ multiplex PCR, and the TCRdb table lists in-frame clones only, not all of them. The sample lists 13,000 to 15,000 clones; about 77% were seen once. Sequencing used CD4+ or CD8+ T cells sorted from blood, obtained in a trial of the OX40 agonist ivuxolimab. Receptors were obtained from an adult with an advanced solid tumor such as melanoma, head and neck, liver or kidney cancer. The conserved cysteine and the conserved F or W are not part of the CDR3 here. Each record gives: J gene, V gene, clone size, CDR3 protein. Size is omitted from some rows. Given values are once, few, many or a class for expanded clones.

TRBJ2-7 | TRBV19 | few | ASRLEWSSYEQY
TRBJ2-2 | TRBV2 | . | ASVWGTGELF
TRBJ2-2 | TRBV2 | . | ASTGEQGITGELF
TRBJ2-3 | TRBV7-8 | medium-sized | ASSLSRADTQY
TRBJ1-5 | TRBV6-1 | once | ASSDIASQPQH
TRBJ2-6 | TRBV7-3 | . | ASSPAVSANVLT
TRBJ2-1 | TRBV7-7 | . | ASSADRASYNEQF
TRBJ1-1 | TRBV6-4 | once | ASSVDPGTEAF
TRBJ1-1 | TRBV4-1 | . | ASSQDHRGSTEAF
TRBJ1-1 | TRBV19 | . | ASSWGPNTEAF
TRBJ2-2 | TRBV4-1 | . | ASSQDGRDTGELF
TRBJ2-6 | TRBV13 | . | ASSEGTGSGANVLT
TRBJ2-7 | TRBV28 | . | ASSLAGVTYEQY
. | TRBV6-1 | . | ASSWVGDEQY
TRBJ2-1 | TRBV20-1 | . | SASPGLEEI
TRBJ1-2 | TRBV7-9 | . | ASSPTGGENGYT
TRBJ2-3 | TRBV6-4 | . | ASSGVAGGTDTQY
TRBJ2-7 | TRBV30 | . | AWSVGPTYEQY
TRBJ2-1 | TRBV9 | . | ASSAHGNGHNEQF
TRBJ2-3 | TRBV28 | . | ASSFRSGVYTDTQY
TRBJ2-1 | TRBV7-6 | . | ASSLLSPGISYEQF
TRBJ2-1 | TRBV2 | . | ASSFISGGPRYNEQF
TRBJ2-7 | TRBV29-1 | . | SVGDGLSYEQY
TRBJ2-7 | TRBV5-6 | . | ASSFFPGEQY
TRBJ2-7 | TRBV5-1 | . | ASSLGDREAVYEQY
TRBJ1-5 | TRBV2 | . | ASRGPGRTQPQH
TRBJ2-5 | TRBV7-9 | . | ASSFPRDQLQETQY
TRBJ2-3 | TRBV2 | . | ASSYVPGQLLTDTQY
TRBJ2-3 | TRBV30 | . | AWSGGQETQY
TRBJ2-1 | TRBV6-6 | . | ASSSGTLTYNEQF
TRBJ2-2 | TRBV6-6 | . | ASRDGELF
TRBJ2-7 | TRBV5-1 | . | ASSLVVALPDYEQY
TRBJ1-1 | TRBV7-6 | . | ASSLVRDRVTEAF
TRBJ1-1 | TRBV10-2 | . | ASSESGTEAF
TRBJ2-5 | TRBV7-8 | . | ASSLVEAGETQY
TRBJ2-7 | TRBV5-1 | . | ASSLVPERSYEQY
TRBJ2-7 | TRBV11-2 | . | ASSLGHLDYEQY
TRBJ1-5 | TRBV9 | . | ASSVGGDSNQPQH
TRBJ1-4 | TRBV28 | few | ASVRTLSAIEKLF
TRBJ2-3 | TRBV7-2 | once | ASSLEPSLSTDTQY
TRBJ2-3 | TRBV18 | . | ASSLAGGPLDTQY
TRBJ2-3 | TRBV6-1 | . | ASSEGVGDTQY
TRBJ1-5 | TRBV5-5 | . | ASSYLSWGDQPQH
TRBJ2-7 | TRBV28 | . | ASRDGTYEQY